This T cell receptor beta chain derives from a study of control samples from healthy donors and cancer patients. The CDR3 contains 18 residues. Repertoires were generated with immunoSEQ multiplex PCR, while TCRdb's copy carries only in-frame clones and drops some. The sample has 90,000 to 100,000 clones; about nine tenths are singletons. This rearrangement joins TRBV21-1 to TRBJ2-6. TRBV21-1 is designated a pseudogene. The receptor was derived from a woman aged 18 to 35 in good health. The sample taken for sequencing was blood. The DNA for the CDR3 is TGTGCCAGCAGGCCCCAACCCGGGGCCGGGACCGGGGCCAACGTCCTGACTTTC. Its translation is CASRPQPGAGTGANVLTF.